The 2 T cell receptor beta chains below come from one sample, sequenced in a study of T cell repertoires in aging, cancer and after chemotherapy. Multiplex touch-down PCR with TRB-A/B primers amplified rearranged V-D-J TRB sequences. From the multiplex PCR reads, TCRdb called clonotypes with MiXCR, one entry per CDR3 protein. The sample shows about 2,900 distinct CDR3 sequences, 30% of them seen only once. Peripheral blood genomic DNA, not sorted cells or RNA, was the template. The sample was blood. These TCRs come from a human donor with a solid tumor.

By share, this clonotype counts as medium-sized. This rearrangement joins TRBV30 to TRBJ1-1; D gene ambiguous. The CDR3 runs to 13 residues. Germline V gene data show CDR1 as GTSNPN and CDR2 as SVGIG (reference sequence). With 4 bases removed from V and 1 base from J, the gap between germline ends came to 10 bases. This CDR3 reads CAWTPSRNTEAFF. Written as DNA, the CDR3 is TGTGCCTGGACGCCCAGCAGGAACACTGAAGCTTTCTTT.

The chain carries TRBV12-3 or TRBV12-4 and TRBJ1-2, with 9 bases identical to TRBD1. V was clipped by 5 bases and J by 5 bases; unmatched bases: 6. The CDR3 sequence is 14 residues long. The DNA of the CDR3 is TGTGCCAGCAGTGTCACAGGGGGCGCATATGGCTACACCTTC. Its protein product is CASSVTGGAYGYTF.